This T cell receptor beta chain is from a study of blood T cell repertoires in COVID-19. About the research overall: PBMCs, B-cell-depleted T cells, or T cells provided the cDNA or gDNA that made up the material.

The CDR3 sequence is 15 residues long. Trimming left V 5 bases short and J 3 bases short, with 16 bases between. Germline lookup yields CDR1 MNHEY and CDR2 SVGAGI. The assay was immunoSEQ multiplex PCR, and TCRdb's table has in-frame clones only and misses some. The sample yields around 170,000 clones, over 80% seen once. The TCR comes from a woman in her 70s with COVID-19, enrolled during active disease. The source material was peripheral blood. The chain joins TRBV6-5 to TRBJ1-2; D is undetermined. The CDR3, as DNA: TGTGCCAGCAGTCTAGATAATGACCCATACTATGGCTACACCTTC. Its protein is CASSLDNDPYYGYTF.